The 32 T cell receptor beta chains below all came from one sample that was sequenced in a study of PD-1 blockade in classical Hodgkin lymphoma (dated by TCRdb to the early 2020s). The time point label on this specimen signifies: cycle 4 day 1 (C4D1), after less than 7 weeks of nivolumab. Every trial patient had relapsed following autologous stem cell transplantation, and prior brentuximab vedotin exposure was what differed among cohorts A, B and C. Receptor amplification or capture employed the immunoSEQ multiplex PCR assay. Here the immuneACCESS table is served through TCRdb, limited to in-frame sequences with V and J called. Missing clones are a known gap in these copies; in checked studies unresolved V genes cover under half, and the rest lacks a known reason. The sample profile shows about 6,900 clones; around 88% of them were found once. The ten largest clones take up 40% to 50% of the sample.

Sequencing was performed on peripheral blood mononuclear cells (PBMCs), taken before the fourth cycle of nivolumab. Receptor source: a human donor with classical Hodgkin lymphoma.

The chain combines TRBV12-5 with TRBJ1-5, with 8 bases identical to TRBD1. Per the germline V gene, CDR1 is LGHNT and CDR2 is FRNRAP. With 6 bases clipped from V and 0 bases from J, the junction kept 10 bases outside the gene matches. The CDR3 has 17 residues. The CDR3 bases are TGTGCTAGTGGCACTGGACAGGGCCAAAATAGCAATCAGCCCCAGCATTTT. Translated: CASGTGQGQNSNQPQHF.

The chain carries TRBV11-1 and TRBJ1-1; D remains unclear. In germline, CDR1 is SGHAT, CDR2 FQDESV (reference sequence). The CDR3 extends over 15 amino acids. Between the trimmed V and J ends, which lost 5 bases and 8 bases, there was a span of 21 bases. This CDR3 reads CASSADRRYITEAFF. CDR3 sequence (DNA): TGTGCCAGCAGCGCGGACCGGCGATATATAACCGAAGCTTTCTTT.

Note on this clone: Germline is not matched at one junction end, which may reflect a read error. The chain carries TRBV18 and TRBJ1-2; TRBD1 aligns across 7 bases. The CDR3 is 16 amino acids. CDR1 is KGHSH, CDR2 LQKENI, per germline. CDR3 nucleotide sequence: TGTGCCAGCTCACCCCGAAACGACAGGGCGTACTATGGCCACACCTTC. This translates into CASSPRNDRAYYGHTF. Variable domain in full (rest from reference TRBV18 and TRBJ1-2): NAGVMQNPRHLVRRRGQEARLRCSPMKGHSHVYWYRQLPEEGLKFMVYLQKENIIDESGMPKERFSAEFPKEGPSILRIQQVVRGDSAAYFCASSPRNDRAYYGHTFGSGTRLTVV.

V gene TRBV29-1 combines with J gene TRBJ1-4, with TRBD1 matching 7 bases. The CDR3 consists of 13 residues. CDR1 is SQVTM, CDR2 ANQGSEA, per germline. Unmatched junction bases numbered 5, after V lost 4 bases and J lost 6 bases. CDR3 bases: TGCAGCGTTGCCCAGGGGGGGGATGAAAAACTGTTTTTT. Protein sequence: CSVAQGGDEKLFF.

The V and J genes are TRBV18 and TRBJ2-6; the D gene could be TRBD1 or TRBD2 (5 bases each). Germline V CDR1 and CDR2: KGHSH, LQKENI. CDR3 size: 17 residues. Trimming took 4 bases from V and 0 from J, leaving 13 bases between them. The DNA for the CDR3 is TGTGCCAGCTCACGACCGGGACGGAGCTCTGGGGCCAACGTCCTGACTTTC. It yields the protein CASSRPGRSSGANVLTF.

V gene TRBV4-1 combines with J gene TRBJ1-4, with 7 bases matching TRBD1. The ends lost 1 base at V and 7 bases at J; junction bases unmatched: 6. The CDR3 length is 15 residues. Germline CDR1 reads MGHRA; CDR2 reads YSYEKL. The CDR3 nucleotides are TGCGCCAGCAGCCAAGTTGGGACAGTTAGTGAAAAACTGTTTTTT. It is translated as CASSQVGTVSEKLFF.

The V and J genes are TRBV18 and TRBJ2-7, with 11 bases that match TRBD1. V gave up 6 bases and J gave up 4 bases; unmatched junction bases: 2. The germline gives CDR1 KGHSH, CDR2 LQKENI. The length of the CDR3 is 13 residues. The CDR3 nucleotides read TGTGCCAGCTCCTGGGACAGGGGGTACGAGCAGTACGTC. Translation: CASSWDRGYEQYV.

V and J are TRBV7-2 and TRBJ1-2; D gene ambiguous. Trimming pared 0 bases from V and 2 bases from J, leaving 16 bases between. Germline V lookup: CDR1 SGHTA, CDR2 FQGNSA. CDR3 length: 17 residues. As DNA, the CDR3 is TGTGCCAGCAGCTTAGCGCTGGATGGGGTGAGAAACTATGGCTACACCTTC. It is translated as CASSLALDGVRNYGYTF.

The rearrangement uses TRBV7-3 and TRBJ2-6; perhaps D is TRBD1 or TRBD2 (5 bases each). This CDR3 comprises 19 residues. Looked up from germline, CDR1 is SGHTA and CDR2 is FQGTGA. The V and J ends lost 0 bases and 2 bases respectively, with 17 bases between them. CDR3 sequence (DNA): TGTGCCAGCAGCTTAACCGGCTGGGTCGGGACCCCTGGGGCCAACGTCCTGACTTTC. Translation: CASSLTGWVGTPGANVLTF. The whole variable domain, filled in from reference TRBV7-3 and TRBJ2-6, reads GAGVSQTPSNKVTEKGKYVELRCDPISGHTALYWYRQSLGQGPEFLIYFQGTGAADDSGLPNDRFFAVRPEGSVSTLKIQRTERGDSAVYLCASSLTGWVGTPGANVLTFGAGSRLTVL.

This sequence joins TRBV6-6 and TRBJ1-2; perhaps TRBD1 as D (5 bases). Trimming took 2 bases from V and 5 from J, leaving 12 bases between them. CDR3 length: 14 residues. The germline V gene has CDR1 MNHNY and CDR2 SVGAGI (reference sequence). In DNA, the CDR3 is TGTGCCAGCAGTTACGGGGAGGGGAAGTATGGCTACACCTTC. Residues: CASSYGEGKYGYTF.

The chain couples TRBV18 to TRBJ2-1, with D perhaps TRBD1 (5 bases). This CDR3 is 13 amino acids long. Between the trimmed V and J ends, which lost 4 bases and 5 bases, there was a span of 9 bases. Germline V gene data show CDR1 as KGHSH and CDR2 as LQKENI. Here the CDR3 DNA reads TGTGCCAGCTCACTTCAGGGAAACAATGAGCAGTTCTTC. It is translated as CASSLQGNNEQFF.

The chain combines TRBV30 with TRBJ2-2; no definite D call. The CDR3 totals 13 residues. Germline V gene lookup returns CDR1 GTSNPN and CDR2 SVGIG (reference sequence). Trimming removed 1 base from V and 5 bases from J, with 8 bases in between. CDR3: CAWSELLTGELFF. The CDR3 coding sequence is TGTGCCTGGAGTGAGCTCCTTACCGGGGAGCTGTTTTTT.

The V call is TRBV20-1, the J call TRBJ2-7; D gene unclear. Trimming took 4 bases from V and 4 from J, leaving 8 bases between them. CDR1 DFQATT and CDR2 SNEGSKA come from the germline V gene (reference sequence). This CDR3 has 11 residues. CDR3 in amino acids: CSATDAYEQYV. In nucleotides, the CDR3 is TGCAGTGCTACGGATGCGTACGAGCAGTACGTC.

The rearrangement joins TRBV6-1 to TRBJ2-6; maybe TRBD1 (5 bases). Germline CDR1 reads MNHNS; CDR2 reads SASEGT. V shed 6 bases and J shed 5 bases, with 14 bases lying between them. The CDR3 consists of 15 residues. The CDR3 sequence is CASSADSTWANVLTF. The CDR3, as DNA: TGTGCCAGCAGCGCAGACAGCACGTGGGCCAACGTCCTGACTTTC.

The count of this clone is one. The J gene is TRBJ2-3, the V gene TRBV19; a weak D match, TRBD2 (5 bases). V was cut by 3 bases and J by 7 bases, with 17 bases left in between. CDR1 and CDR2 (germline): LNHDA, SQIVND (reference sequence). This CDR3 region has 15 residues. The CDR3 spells CASSISSSPSNTQYF. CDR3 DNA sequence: TGTGCCAGTAGTATTTCTAGCAGCCCCTCAAATACGCAGTATTTT.

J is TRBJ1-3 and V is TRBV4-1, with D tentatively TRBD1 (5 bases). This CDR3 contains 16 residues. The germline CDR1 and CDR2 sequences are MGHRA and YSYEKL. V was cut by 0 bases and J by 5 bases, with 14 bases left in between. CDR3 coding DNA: TGCGCCAGCAGCCAAGATCAAACAGGCCTCCGAAACACCATATATTTT. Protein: CASSQDQTGLRNTIYF.

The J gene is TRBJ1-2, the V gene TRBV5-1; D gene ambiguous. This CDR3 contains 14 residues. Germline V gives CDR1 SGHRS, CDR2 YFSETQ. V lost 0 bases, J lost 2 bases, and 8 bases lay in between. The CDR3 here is CASSLDSRNYGYTF. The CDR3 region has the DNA TGCGCCAGCAGCTTGGACAGCCGGAACTATGGCTACACCTTC. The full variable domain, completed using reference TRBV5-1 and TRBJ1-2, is KAGVTQTPRYLIKTRGQQVTLSCSPISGHRSVSWYQQTPGQGLQFLFEYFSETQRNKGNFPGRFSGRQFSNSRSEMNVSTLELGDSALYLCASSLDSRNYGYTFGSGTRLTVV.

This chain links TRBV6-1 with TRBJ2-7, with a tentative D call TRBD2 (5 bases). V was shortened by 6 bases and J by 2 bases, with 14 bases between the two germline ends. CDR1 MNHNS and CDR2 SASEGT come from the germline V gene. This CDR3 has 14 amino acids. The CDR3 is CASSTGSGAYEQYV. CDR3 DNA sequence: TGTGCCAGCAGCACGGGGAGTGGGGCCTACGAGCAGTACGTC.

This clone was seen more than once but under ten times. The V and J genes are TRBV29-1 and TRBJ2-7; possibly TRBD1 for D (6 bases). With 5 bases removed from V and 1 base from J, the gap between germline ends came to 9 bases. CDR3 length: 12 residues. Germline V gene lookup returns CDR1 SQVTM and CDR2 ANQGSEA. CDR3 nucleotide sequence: TGCAGCGTTCCGACAGGATCCTACGAGCAGTACGTC. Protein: CSVPTGSYEQYV.

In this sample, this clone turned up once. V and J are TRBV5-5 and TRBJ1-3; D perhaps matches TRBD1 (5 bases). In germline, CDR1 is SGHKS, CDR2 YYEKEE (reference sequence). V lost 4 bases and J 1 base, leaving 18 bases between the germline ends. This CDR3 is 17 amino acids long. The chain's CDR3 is CASSGYSIPGSGNTIYF. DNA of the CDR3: TGTGCCAGCAGCGGCTACAGTATCCCAGGGTCTGGAAACACCATATATTTT.

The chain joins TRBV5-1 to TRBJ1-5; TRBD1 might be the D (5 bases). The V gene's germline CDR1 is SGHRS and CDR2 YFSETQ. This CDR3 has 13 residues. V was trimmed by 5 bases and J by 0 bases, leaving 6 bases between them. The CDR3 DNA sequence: TGCGCCAGCAGTCAGGGTAGCAATCAGCCCCAGCATTTT. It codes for CASSQGSNQPQHF. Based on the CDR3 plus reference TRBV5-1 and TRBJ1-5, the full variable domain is KAGVTQTPRYLIKTRGQQVTLSCSPISGHRSVSWYQQTPGQGLQFLFEYFSETQRNKGNFPGRFSGRQFSNSRSEMNVSTLELGDSALYLCASSQGSNQPQHFGDGTRLSIL.

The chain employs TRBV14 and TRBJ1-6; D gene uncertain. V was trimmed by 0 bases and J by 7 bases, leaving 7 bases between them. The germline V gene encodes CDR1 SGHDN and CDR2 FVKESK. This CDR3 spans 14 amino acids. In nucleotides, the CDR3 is TGTGCCAGCAGCCAAGAGGTTCCCAATTCACCCCTCCACTTT. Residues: CASSQEVPNSPLHF. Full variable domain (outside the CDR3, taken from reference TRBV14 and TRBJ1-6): EAGVTQFPSHSVIEKGQTVTLRCDPISGHDNLYWYRRVMGKEIKFLLHFVKESKQDESGMPNNRFLAERTGGTYSTLKVQPAELEDSGVYFCASSQEVPNSPLHFGNGTRLTVT.

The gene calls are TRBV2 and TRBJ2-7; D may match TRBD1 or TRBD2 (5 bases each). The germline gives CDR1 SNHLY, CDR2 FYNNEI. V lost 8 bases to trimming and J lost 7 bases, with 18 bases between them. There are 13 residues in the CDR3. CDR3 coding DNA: TGTGCCAGCCGGTTCGGACCATGGGGGGAGCAGTACGTC. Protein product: CASRFGPWGEQYV.

The CDR3 nucleotides read TGTGCCAGTAGTATAGTTCCGGCTTCCTATGGCTACACCTTC. Translated, it gives CASSIVPASYGYTF. V and J are TRBV19 and TRBJ1-2; D remains unclear. The CDR3 spans 14 residues. Looked up from germline, CDR1 is LNHDA and CDR2 is SQIVND (reference sequence). Trimming took off 1 base at V and 4 bases at J, with 10 bases between the two ends.

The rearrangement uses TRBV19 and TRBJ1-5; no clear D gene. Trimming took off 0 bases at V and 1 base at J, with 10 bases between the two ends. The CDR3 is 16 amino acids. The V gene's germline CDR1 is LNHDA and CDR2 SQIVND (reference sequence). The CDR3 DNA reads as TGTGCCAGTAGTATAGAGGGCAGGAGAAGCAATCAGCCCCAGCATTTT. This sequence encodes CASSIEGRRSNQPQHF.

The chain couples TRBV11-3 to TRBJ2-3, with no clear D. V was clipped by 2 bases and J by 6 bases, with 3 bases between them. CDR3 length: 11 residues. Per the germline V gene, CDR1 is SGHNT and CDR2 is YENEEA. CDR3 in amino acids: CASSLHDTQYF. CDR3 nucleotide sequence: TGTGCCAGCAGCTTACACGATACGCAGTATTTT.

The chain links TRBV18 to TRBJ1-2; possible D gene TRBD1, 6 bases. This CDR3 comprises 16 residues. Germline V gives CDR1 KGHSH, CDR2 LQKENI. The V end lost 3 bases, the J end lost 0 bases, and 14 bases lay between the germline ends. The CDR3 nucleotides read TGTGCCAGCTCACCCGTCAGGGGTTCAGCTAACTATGGCTACACCTTC. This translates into CASSPVRGSANYGYTF.

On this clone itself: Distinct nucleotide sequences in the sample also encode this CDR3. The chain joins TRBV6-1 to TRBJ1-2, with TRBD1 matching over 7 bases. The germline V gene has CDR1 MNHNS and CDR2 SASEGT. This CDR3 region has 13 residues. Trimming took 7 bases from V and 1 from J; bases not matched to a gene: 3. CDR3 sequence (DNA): TGTGCCAGCACGAGGGGGCGTAACTATGGCTACACCTTC. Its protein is CASTRGRNYGYTF.

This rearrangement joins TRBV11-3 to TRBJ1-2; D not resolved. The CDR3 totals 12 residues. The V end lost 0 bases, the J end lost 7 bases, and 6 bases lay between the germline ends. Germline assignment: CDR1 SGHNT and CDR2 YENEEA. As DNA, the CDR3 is TGTGCCAGCAGCTTAGAGGACTGTGGCTACACCTTC. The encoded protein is CASSLEDCGYTF.

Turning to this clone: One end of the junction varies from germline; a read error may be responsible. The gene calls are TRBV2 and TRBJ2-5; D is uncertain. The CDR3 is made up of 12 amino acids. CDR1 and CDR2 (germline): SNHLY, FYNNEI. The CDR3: CASSGERAGRNF. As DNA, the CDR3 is TGTGCCAGCAGTGGGGAAAGAGCCGGGCGGAACTTC.

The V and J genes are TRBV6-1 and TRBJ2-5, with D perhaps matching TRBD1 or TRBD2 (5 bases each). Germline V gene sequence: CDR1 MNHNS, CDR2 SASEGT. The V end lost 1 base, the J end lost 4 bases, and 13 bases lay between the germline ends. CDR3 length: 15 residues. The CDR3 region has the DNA TGTGCCAGCAGTGAAGGAGGGGCAGGCGGAGAGACCCAGTACTTC. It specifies CASSEGGAGGETQYF.

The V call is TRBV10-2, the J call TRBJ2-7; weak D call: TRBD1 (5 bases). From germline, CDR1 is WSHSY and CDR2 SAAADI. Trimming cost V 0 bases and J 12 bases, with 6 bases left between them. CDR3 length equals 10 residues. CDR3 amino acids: CASSESTAYV. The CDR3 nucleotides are TGCGCCAGCAGTGAGTCGACAGCGTACGTC.